The 10 T cell receptor beta chains below all came from one sample that was sequenced in a study of cytotoxic CD8 clonotypes in ibrutinib-treated CLL. TCRdb's copy holds only in-frame clones and misses some; the assay was immunoSEQ multiplex PCR. The data show around 30,000 clones, roughly 62% seen once. This specimen was PBMCs, taken before ibrutinib treatment. All receptors come from a human donor with chronic lymphocytic leukemia.

V usage is TRBV27 and J usage is TRBJ1-5; 8 bases match TRBD1. V shed 6 bases, J shed 5 bases, and the junction held 6 bases outside the gene matches. Germline CDR1 is MNHEY and CDR2 is SMNVEV (reference sequence). The CDR3 contains 14 residues. The CDR3 DNA sequence: TGTGCCAGCAGAAGTACGACAGGGGATCAGCCCCAGCATTTT. Encoded protein: CASRSTTGDQPQHF.

The chain is built from TRBV27 and TRBJ1-1, with no clear D. The CDR3 consists of 13 residues. Germline V lookup: CDR1 MNHEY, CDR2 SMNVEV (reference sequence). V dropped 5 bases and J dropped 2 bases, with 9 bases sitting between them. The CDR3 bases are TGTGCCAGCAGTCCTATCCTAAACACTGAAGCTTTCTTT. Translation gives CASSPILNTEAFF.

The chain is built from TRBV10-2 and TRBJ2-5; a weak D match, TRBD1 (6 bases). Germline lookup yields CDR1 WSHSY and CDR2 SAAADI. Trimming cost V 8 bases and J 7 bases, with 14 bases left between them. The CDR3 extends over 12 amino acids. The CDR3 is CASSTGPGTQYF. The CDR3 coding sequence is TGCGCCAGCTCGACAGGCCCGGGGACCCAGTACTTC.

The CDR3 DNA is TGTGCCTGGAGTCTCGATAGTAGTACTGAAGCTTTCTTT. Its translation is CAWSLDSSTEAFF. The chain is built from TRBV30 and TRBJ1-1; D unresolved. V lost 2 bases and J 5 bases, leaving 12 bases between the germline ends. The germline V gene has CDR1 GTSNPN and CDR2 SVGIG (reference sequence). This CDR3 spans 13 amino acids.

The chain uses TRBV10-1 and TRBJ2-2; TRBD1 matches 7 bases. Germline trimming cut 6 bases from V and 5 bases from J; bases unmatched to any gene: 6. This CDR3 is 14 amino acids long. The germline gives CDR1 WNHNN, CDR2 SYGVQD (reference sequence). CDR3 region: CASRRQGLTGELFF. The CDR3 DNA is TGCGCCAGCAGACGACAGGGATTAACCGGGGAGCTGTTTTTT.

V is TRBV7-6 and J is TRBJ1-1; TRBD1 aligns across 8 bases. Germline-derived CDR1 and CDR2 are SGHVS and FNYEAQ. The CDR3 contains 13 residues. The V and J ends lost 5 bases and 4 bases, in that order; junction bases with no gene match: 3. The CDR3 region is CASSLTGGTEAFF. CDR3 coding DNA: TGTGCCAGCAGCCTCACAGGGGGCACTGAAGCTTTCTTT.

The chain recombines TRBV10-2 with TRBJ2-7, with D possibly matching TRBD1 (6 bases). The ends were cut back, 7 bases at V and 0 bases at J, with 13 bases in the middle. The germline gives CDR1 WSHSY, CDR2 SAAADI. This CDR3 is built from 14 residues. This chain's CDR3 is CASKSGANSYEQYF. The CDR3 nucleotides read TGCGCCAGCAAATCAGGGGCGAACTCCTACGAGCAGTACTTC.

The rearrangement links TRBV28 to TRBJ1-5; 9 positions agree with TRBD1. Trimming at V came to 6 bases and at J to 3 bases, leaving 3 bases not matched to a gene. The CDR3 runs to 14 residues. Germline assignment: CDR1 MDHEN and CDR2 SYDVKM. CDR3 coding DNA: TGTGCCAGCAGGACAGGGGGGTTCAATCAGCCCCAGCATTTT. This translates into CASRTGGFNQPQHF.

This clone was seen just once. J is TRBJ2-1 and V is TRBV19; TRBD1 or TRBD2 may be the D gene (6 bases each). The CDR3 runs to 13 residues. Trimming pared 7 bases from V and 5 bases from J, leaving 12 bases between. In germline, CDR1 is LNHDA, CDR2 SQIVND (reference sequence). In nucleotides, the CDR3 is TGTGCCAGTAACTGGGGGGCGGACAATGAGCAGTTCTTC. It codes for CASNWGADNEQFF.

V gene TRBV4-2 combines with J gene TRBJ1-2, with a possible D match to TRBD1 (5 bases). Trimming removed 0 bases from V and 1 base from J, with 6 bases in between. This CDR3 has 14 residues. Germline V gives CDR1 LGHNA, CDR2 YNFKEQ. CDR3 nucleotides: TGTGCCAGCAGCCAAGAGCAGGGTAACTATGGCTACACCTTC. Translation gives CASSQEQGNYGYTF.